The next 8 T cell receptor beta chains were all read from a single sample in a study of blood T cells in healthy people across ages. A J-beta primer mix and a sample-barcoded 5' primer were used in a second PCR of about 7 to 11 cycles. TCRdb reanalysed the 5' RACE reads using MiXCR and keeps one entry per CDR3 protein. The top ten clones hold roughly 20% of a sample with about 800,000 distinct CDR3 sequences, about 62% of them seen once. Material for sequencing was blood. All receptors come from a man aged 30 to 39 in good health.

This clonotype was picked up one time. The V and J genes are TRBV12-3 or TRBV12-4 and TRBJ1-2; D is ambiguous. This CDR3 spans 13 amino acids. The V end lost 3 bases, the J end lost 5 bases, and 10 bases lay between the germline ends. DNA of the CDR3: TGTGCCAGCAGTTTCAACAGCTTATATGGCTACACCTTC. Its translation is CASSFNSLYGYTF.

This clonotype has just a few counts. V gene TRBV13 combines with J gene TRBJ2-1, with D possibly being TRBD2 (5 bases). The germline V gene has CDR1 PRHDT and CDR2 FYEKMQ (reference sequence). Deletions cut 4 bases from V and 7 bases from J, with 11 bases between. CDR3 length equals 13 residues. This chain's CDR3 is CASSSLQRNEQFF. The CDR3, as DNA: TGTGCCAGCAGCTCTCTCCAGCGGAATGAGCAGTTCTTC.

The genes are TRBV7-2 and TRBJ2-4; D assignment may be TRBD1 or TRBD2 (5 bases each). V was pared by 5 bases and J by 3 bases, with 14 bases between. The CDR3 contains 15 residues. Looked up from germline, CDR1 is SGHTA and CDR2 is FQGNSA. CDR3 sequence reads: CASSEEGYIKNIQYF. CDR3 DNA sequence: TGTGCCAGCAGCGAAGAGGGGTATATCAAAAACATTCAGTACTTC. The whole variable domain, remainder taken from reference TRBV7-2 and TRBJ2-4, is GAGVSQSPSNKVTEKGKDVELRCDPISGHTALYWYRQSLGQGLEFLIYFQGNSAPDKSGLPSDRFSAERTGGSVSTLTIQRTQQEDSAVYLCASSEEGYIKNIQYFGAGTRLSVL.

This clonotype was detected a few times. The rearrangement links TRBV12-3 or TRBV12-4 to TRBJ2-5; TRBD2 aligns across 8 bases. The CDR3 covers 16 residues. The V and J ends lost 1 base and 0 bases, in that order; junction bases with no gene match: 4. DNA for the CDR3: TGTGCCAGCAGTTTAGGGCGACTAGCGAACCAAGAGACCCAGTACTTC. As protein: CASSLGRLANQETQYF.

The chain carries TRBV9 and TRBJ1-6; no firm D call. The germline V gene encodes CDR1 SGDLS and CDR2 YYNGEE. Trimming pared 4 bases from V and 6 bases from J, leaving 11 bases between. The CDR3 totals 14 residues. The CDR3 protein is CASSIEAFNSPLHF. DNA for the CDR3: TGTGCCAGCAGCATTGAAGCCTTTAATTCACCCCTCCACTTT.

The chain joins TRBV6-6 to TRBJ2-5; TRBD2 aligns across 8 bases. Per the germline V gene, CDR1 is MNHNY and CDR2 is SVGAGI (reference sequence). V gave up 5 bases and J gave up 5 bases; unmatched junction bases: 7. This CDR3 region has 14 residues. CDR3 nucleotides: TGTGCCAGCAGTCTACCACGCGGGGGGGAGACCCAGTACTTC. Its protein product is CASSLPRGGETQYF.

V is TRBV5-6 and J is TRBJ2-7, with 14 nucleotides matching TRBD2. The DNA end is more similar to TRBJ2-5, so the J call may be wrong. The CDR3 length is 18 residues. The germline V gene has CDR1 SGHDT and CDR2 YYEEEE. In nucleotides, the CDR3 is TGTGCCAGCAGCTTGTTCGAGACTAGCGGGGGGGCCACGAAGACCCAGTACTTC. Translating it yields CASSLFETSGGATKTQYF.

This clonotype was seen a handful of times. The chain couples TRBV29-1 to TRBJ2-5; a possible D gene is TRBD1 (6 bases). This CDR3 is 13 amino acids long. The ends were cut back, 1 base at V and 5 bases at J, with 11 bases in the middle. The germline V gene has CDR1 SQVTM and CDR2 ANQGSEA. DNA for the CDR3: TGCAGCGTTGAAGGACAGGCCGGGGAGACCCAGTACTTC. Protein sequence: CSVEGQAGETQYF.